One sample yielded the 18 T cell receptor beta chains listed below, sequenced in a study of glioma-infiltrating T cells after dendritic cell vaccination. Assay used: immunoSEQ multiplex PCR; TCRdb lists only in-frame clones, some missing. The data contain about 82,000 clones, roughly 90% of them singletons. Sequences were derived from blood, sampled before dendritic cell vaccination. The receptors stem from a human donor with glioblastoma.

The chain has TRBV19 and TRBJ1-5; D not certain. This CDR3 has 14 residues. Trimming took 8 bases from V and 0 from J, leaving 11 bases between them. CDR1 is LNHDA, CDR2 SQIVND, per germline (reference sequence). CDR3 sequence reads: CASSEYSSNQPQHF. CDR3 nucleotide sequence: TGTGCCAGTTCCGAGTATTCTAGCAATCAGCCCCAGCATTTT.

This chain uses TRBV14 with TRBJ2-3; possible D gene TRBD2, 6 bases. From germline, CDR1 is SGHDN and CDR2 FVKESK. The V gene lost 4 bases and the J gene lost 0 bases, with 11 bases spanning the gap. This CDR3 region has 15 residues. DNA of the CDR3: TGTGCCAGCAGCCGGGGACTCTTAAGCACAGATACGCAGTATTTT. It is translated as CASSRGLLSTDTQYF.

The chain employs TRBV7-8 and TRBJ2-7, with TRBD1 matching over 9 bases. Germline values: CDR1 SGHVS, CDR2 FQNEAQ. CDR3 length: 18 amino acids. With V trimmed by 3 bases and J by 2 bases, 14 bases remained unmatched. In DNA, the CDR3 is TGTGCCAGCAGCTTGAAGTTTACAGGGGGCCCCTTTACCTACGAGCAGTACTTC. Protein: CASSLKFTGGPFTYEQYF.

The J gene is TRBJ1-5, the V gene TRBV19, with D perhaps TRBD1 (6 bases). Germline V gene sequence: CDR1 LNHDA, CDR2 SQIVND (reference sequence). The CDR3 length is 18 residues. V lost 3 bases to trimming and J lost 2 bases, with 20 bases between them. This CDR3 is CASSINSGGGWGNQPQHF. The CDR3 region has the DNA TGTGCCAGTAGTATTAATTCTGGGGGCGGGTGGGGCAATCAGCCCCAGCATTTT.

To note about this clone: An end of the junction does not agree with germline; a read error may underlie this. This chain joins TRBV5-5 and TRBJ2-1; no reliable D call. This CDR3 spans 11 amino acids. Germline loops: CDR1 SGHKS, CDR2 YYEKEE (reference sequence). CDR3 DNA: TGTGCCAGCAGCTCCTTCAATGAGCAGTTCTTC. Translating it yields CASSSFNEQFF.

The chain couples TRBV7-2 to TRBJ2-3; D ambiguous. The CDR3 is made up of 13 amino acids. Germline lookup yields CDR1 SGHTA and CDR2 FQGNSA. The V end lost 3 bases, the J end lost 2 bases, and 6 bases lay between the germline ends. The CDR3 region has the DNA TGTGCCAGCAGCTTGCAGTACACAGATACGCAGTATTTT. This translates into CASSLQYTDTQYF.

The chain is built from TRBV11-2 and TRBJ1-1; TRBD1 matches 7 bases. CDR1 is SGHAT, CDR2 FQNNGV, per germline. The CDR3 is 15 residues long. Trimming at V came to 4 bases and at J to 3 bases, leaving 8 bases not matched to a gene. The CDR3 DNA reads as TGTGCCAGCAGCTCCCTCACAGGGGCAGACACTGAAGCTTTCTTT. Amino acid sequence: CASSSLTGADTEAFF.

Here the CDR3 DNA reads TGTGCCAGCAAATTAAACCTCGACAGCGACTCTGGGGCCAACGTCCTGACTTTC. Protein product: CASKLNLDSDSGANVLTF. V usage is TRBV27 and J usage is TRBJ2-6, with D possibly matching TRBD1 (5 bases). CDR1 and CDR2 from the germline V gene are MNHEY and SMNVEV (reference sequence). This CDR3 spans 18 amino acids. V lost 7 bases and J lost 0, with 19 bases in between.

V is TRBV5-4 and J is TRBJ2-7; D not certain. V was cut by 1 base and J by 0 bases, with 14 bases left in between. The CDR3 sequence is 16 residues long. Germline V gene data show CDR1 as SGHNT and CDR2 as YYREEE (reference sequence). CDR3 coding DNA: TGTGCCAGCAGCTTGAGTTGGGCAGCACTCTCCTACGAGCAGTACTTC. Encoded protein: CASSLSWAALSYEQYF.

This chain uses TRBV7-9 with TRBJ2-2; TRBD2 is a possible D gene (6 bases). CDR1 SEHNR and CDR2 FQNEAQ come from the germline V gene (reference sequence). Between the trimmed V and J ends, which lost 2 bases and 4 bases, there was a span of 14 bases. The CDR3 runs to 16 residues. CDR3 amino acids: CASSLRLGGFTGELFF. The CDR3 DNA sequence: TGTGCCAGCAGCTTAAGGTTGGGGGGTTTCACCGGGGAGCTGTTTTTT.

This clone was observed once. The CDR3 DNA reads TGCGCCAGCAGCCCTGGAATGGGACAACCGAACACTGAAGCTTTCTTT. The encoded protein is CASSPGMGQPNTEAFF. V and J are TRBV5-1 and TRBJ1-1; the D gene is possibly TRBD1 (6 bases). Germline V gene sequence: CDR1 SGHRS, CDR2 YFSETQ. The CDR3 sequence is 16 residues long. V dropped 4 bases and J dropped 1 base, with 17 bases sitting between them.

The chain joins TRBV18 to TRBJ2-1; 11 bases are shared with TRBD1. With 5 bases clipped from V and 8 bases from J, the junction kept 5 bases outside the gene matches. Germline lookup yields CDR1 KGHSH and CDR2 LQKENI. The CDR3 contains 14 residues. The CDR3: CASSMDRGQDEQFF. CDR3 DNA: TGTGCCAGCTCAATGGACAGGGGGCAGGATGAGCAGTTCTTC.

The V gene is TRBV5-1, the J gene TRBJ2-7; TRBD2 matches at 8 bases. Germline V gene data show CDR1 as SGHRS and CDR2 as YFSETQ. The CDR3 is 13 residues long. The V and J ends lost 7 bases and 2 bases, in that order; junction bases with no gene match: 5. The CDR3, as DNA: TGCGCCAGCCGGGAGGGCGGCCCCTACGAGCAGTACTTC. Translated: CASREGGPYEQYF.

V usage is TRBV6-1 and J usage is TRBJ2-2, with D hard to call. CDR1 and CDR2 from the germline V gene are MNHNS and SASEGT. The ends were cut back, 2 bases at V and 6 bases at J, with 13 bases in the middle. This CDR3 comprises 15 residues. The CDR3 nucleotides are TGTGCCAGCAGTGAACGGCAGGCGACGGCCGGGGAGCTGTTTTTT. Protein sequence: CASSERQATAGELFF.

The chain is built from TRBV19 and TRBJ2-2; D may be TRBD2 (6 bases). Trimming pared 4 bases from V and 4 bases from J, leaving 10 bases between. Germline CDR1 is LNHDA and CDR2 is SQIVND (reference sequence). CDR3 length equals 14 residues. The CDR3 region has the DNA TGTGCCAGTAGTACGGGAGCGGGCACCGGGGAGCTGTTTTTT. Translating gives CASSTGAGTGELFF.

The chain has TRBV30 and TRBJ2-4; TRBD2 agrees at 8 bases. The CDR3 is made up of 13 amino acids. Trimming at V came to 5 bases and at J to 7 bases, leaving 7 bases not matched to a gene. CDR1 GTSNPN and CDR2 SVGIG come from the germline V gene (reference sequence). CDR3 DNA: TGTGCCTGGCAAATGGCGGGAGGCAACATTCAGTACTTC. Translating it yields CAWQMAGGNIQYF.

The chain uses TRBV5-3 and TRBJ1-2, with D possibly being TRBD1 (6 bases). TRBV5-3 is filed as an ORF, its function uncertain. Between the trimmed V and J ends, which lost 9 bases and 0 bases, there was a span of 18 bases. This CDR3 is 15 amino acids long. CDR3 in amino acids: CATRQEDAANYGYTF. DNA for the CDR3: TGTGCCACCCGACAGGAAGATGCTGCTAACTATGGCTACACCTTC.

The chain carries TRBV4-2 and TRBJ1-2; 10 nucleotides align to TRBD1. CDR1 is LGHNA and CDR2 is YNFKEQ in the germline V gene. CDR3 length equals 15 residues. The ends lost 2 bases at V and 8 bases at J; junction bases unmatched: 8. The CDR3 spells CASSQRAGTGVGYTF. The CDR3 region has the DNA TGTGCCAGCAGCCAAAGAGCCGGGACAGGGGTGGGCTACACCTTC.